This T cell receptor beta chain was observed in a study of T-cell memory formation after mild COVID-19. CDR1 is LGHDT, CDR2 YNNKEL, per germline (reference sequence). Trimming shortened V by 0 bases and J by 0 bases, and 11 bases separated the two germline ends. This CDR3 comprises 16 residues. A note on this clonotype: Its matching antigen is unknown.

One entry per CDR3 protein results from TCRdb running MiXCR on the 5' RACE reads. Among under 550,000 distinct CDR3 sequences listed, 15% to 20% were seen once. The study, taken as a whole, reports: SARS-CoV-2 specificity was not confirmed for second-wave clones peaking on day 37. Memory from before infection featured some responding clones, which suggests cross-reactive memory joined.

This sequence joins TRBV3-1 and TRBJ1-1, with D possibly TRBD1 on 5 matching bases. Sequences were obtained from PBMCs or a T cell subset sorted from them (not recorded which). This sequence was found in an adult woman who had mild COVID-19 (a few samples of this study predate the infection). Cell type and time point are not known. The CDR3 DNA is TGTGCCAGCAGCCAAGATTCTGGGGCAATGAACACTGAAGCTTTCTTT. This encodes CASSQDSGAMNTEAFF.